Presented here are 18 T cell receptor beta chains from one specimen sequenced in a study of blood T cells in healthy people across ages. With a J-beta primer mix and a sample-barcoded 5' primer, a second PCR ran 7 to 11 cycles. TCRdb redid the calling of the 5' RACE reads with MiXCR, one entry per CDR3 protein. The data hold 600,000 to 800,000 distinct CDR3 sequences, with about 51% observed a single time. The sample taken for sequencing was blood. The receptor set was obtained from a woman at least 80 years old in good health.

The chain links TRBV4-1 to TRBJ2-7, with 8 bases matching TRBD1. The germline V gene has CDR1 MGHRA and CDR2 YSYEKL. CDR3 size: 14 residues. The junction had 7 bases not matched to a gene; V was cut back by 4 bases and J by 5 bases. For the CDR3, the DNA is TGCGCCAGCAGCCGAGGGTCGACAGGGGACGAGCAGTACTTC. This translates into CASSRGSTGDEQYF.

This clonotype was observed at least ten times. The chain combines TRBV29-1 with TRBJ1-5, with D possibly matching TRBD1 (6 bases). V dropped 4 bases and J dropped 1 base, with 8 bases sitting between them. There are 13 residues in the CDR3. The germline CDR1 and CDR2 sequences are SQVTM and ANQGSEA. The CDR3 DNA sequence: TGCAGCGTTGCTAGGGGGAGCAATCAGCCCCAGCATTTT. It codes for CSVARGSNQPQHF.

This clonotype was picked up many times. The chain recombines TRBV28 with TRBJ2-2; D is undetermined. The CDR3 runs 12 residues. The V end lost 3 bases, the J end lost 3 bases, and 2 bases lay between the germline ends. CDR1 is MDHEN, CDR2 SYDVKM, per germline. CDR3 sequence: CASSFDTGELFF. The CDR3 DNA sequence: TGTGCCAGCAGTTTCGACACCGGGGAGCTGTTTTTT.

This clonotype was counted only a few times. This rearrangement joins TRBV7-9 to TRBJ1-1; TRBD1 might be the D (6 bases). The CDR3 extends over 14 amino acids. V was shortened by 5 bases and J by 0 bases, with 10 bases between the two germline ends. Germline-derived CDR1 and CDR2 are SEHNR and FQNEAQ (reference sequence). In DNA form, the CDR3 reads TGTGCCAGCAGCAGGGGACACTTGAACACTGAAGCTTTCTTT. Protein product: CASSRGHLNTEAFF.

The chain uses TRBV7-9 and TRBJ2-2; 7 bases agree with TRBD1. This CDR3 contains 16 residues. Trimming took 5 bases from V and 0 from J; bases not matched to a gene: 6. Germline V lookup: CDR1 SEHNR, CDR2 FQNEAQ (reference sequence). CDR3 DNA sequence: TGTGCCAGCAGCCAATGGCAGGGGGCGAACACCGGGGAGCTGTTTTTT. This codes for CASSQWQGANTGELFF.

CDR3 residues: CASSQASPVRERFLSYEQYF. For the CDR3, the DNA is TGTGCCAGCAGCCAAGCGTCCCCCGTCAGGGAGCGATTTTTATCCTACGAGCAGTACTTC. The chain carries TRBV7-2 and TRBJ2-7, with D perhaps assigned TRBD1 or TRBD2 (5 bases each). Looked up from germline, CDR1 is SGHTA and CDR2 is FQGNSA. V was pared by 5 bases and J by 1 base, with 30 bases between. This CDR3 has 20 residues.

This clonotype turned up a few times. The chain joins TRBV7-2 to TRBJ1-2; 7 nucleotides align to TRBD1. V shed 1 base and J 1 base; nucleotides not matched to a gene: 0. The CDR3 is 14 residues long. Germline values: CDR1 SGHTA, CDR2 FQGNSA. CDR3 sequence (DNA): TGTGCCAGCAGCTTAGGGGACAGTAACTATGGCTACACCTTC. It translates to CASSLGDSNYGYTF.

V is TRBV6-2 or TRBV6-3 and J is TRBJ1-2; D uncertain. This CDR3 comprises 13 residues. Between the trimmed V and J ends, which lost 2 bases and 1 base, there was a span of 5 bases. Germline V gene lookup returns CDR1 MNHEY and CDR2 SVGEGT. This chain's CDR3 is CASSYEVNYGYTF. CDR3 sequence (DNA): TGTGCCAGCAGTTACGAGGTTAACTATGGCTACACCTTC.

This clonotype showed up many times. The chain carries TRBV10-3 and TRBJ2-3; D may be TRBD1 (5 bases). This CDR3 contains 11 residues. The germline V gene encodes CDR1 ENHRY and CDR2 SYGVKD. V lost 8 bases and J lost 5, with 8 bases in between. Here the CDR3 reads CAIARGDTQYF. The CDR3, as DNA: TGTGCCATCGCTAGGGGAGATACGCAGTATTTT.

This clonotype was recorded only once. The genes are TRBV5-6 and TRBJ2-7; D possibly uses TRBD1 or TRBD2 (5 bases each). CDR1 SGHDT and CDR2 YYEEEE come from the germline V gene. Between the trimmed V and J ends, which lost 4 bases and 3 bases, there was a span of 14 bases. The CDR3 loop spans 14 amino acids. The CDR3 coding sequence is TGTGCCAGCAGCGGGACGGGACGGCTCTACGAGCAGTACTTC. It is translated as CASSGTGRLYEQYF.

This clonotype has a handful of counts. This rearrangement joins TRBV20-1 to TRBJ1-1; D is perhaps TRBD1 (5 bases). The CDR3 spans 14 residues. Germline lookup yields CDR1 DFQATT and CDR2 SNEGSKA (reference sequence). The CDR3 coding sequence is TGCAAGGGCCCAGAGGGGCGTATGAACACTGAAGCTTTCTTT. Its protein is CKGPEGRMNTEAFF.

In DNA, the CDR3 is TGTGCCAGCAGTACCACTAGCGGGAGACGAGGCAATGAGCAGTTCTTC. Its translation: CASSTTSGRRGNEQFF. This chain joins TRBV7-9 and TRBJ2-1; 11 bases are shared with TRBD2. The CDR3 spans 16 residues. Trimming cost V 6 bases and J 6 bases; bases outside gene matches: 10. From germline, CDR1 is SEHNR and CDR2 FQNEAQ (reference sequence).

Comments on this clonotype: Since a much larger clone is just one base distant, this may be a read error. The gene calls are TRBV28 and TRBJ2-3, with 10 bases lining up with TRBD2. The germline V gene encodes CDR1 MDHEN and CDR2 SYDVKM. CDR3 length equals 15 residues. The CDR3 DNA sequence: TGTACCAGCAGCCTAGCGGGAGTGAGGGCAGATACGCAGTATTTT. Translating gives CTSSLAGVRADTQYF.

The table lists this clonotype with many counts. The chain joins TRBV20-1 to TRBJ2-1; TRBD1 matches 10 bases. The CDR3 sequence is 14 residues long. V shed 6 bases, J shed 0 bases, and the junction held 2 bases outside the gene matches. Germline loops: CDR1 DFQATT, CDR2 SNEGSKA (reference sequence). The CDR3 DNA follows: TGCAGTGCCAGGACAGGGGGCTCCTACAATGAGCAGTTCTTC. Translated: CSARTGGSYNEQFF.

Worth noting for this clonotype: A much larger clone lies a single base off, so this may be a read error. The chain recombines TRBV29-1 with TRBJ2-7; a possible D gene is TRBD1 (5 bases). CDR3 length equals 14 residues. The germline V and J ends were trimmed by 5 bases and 5 bases, with 19 bases remaining between them. From germline, CDR1 is SQVTM and CDR2 ANQGSEA. The CDR3 region has the DNA TGCAGCGTTATACAGGATCTAGGTTCCAACGAGCAGTACTTC. Protein product: CSVIQDLGSNEQYF.

The chain has TRBV20-1 and TRBJ2-5; the match to TRBD1 covers 11 bases. TRBJ2-7 explains the end of the DNA better; the J call may be wrong. The CDR3 is 14 amino acids. Germline CDR1 is DFQATT and CDR2 is SNEGSKA (reference sequence). In nucleotides, the CDR3 is TGCAGTGCTAGTTTCGGACAGGGGGCTTACGAGCAGTACTTC. Protein sequence: CSASFGQGAYEQYF.

The chain uses TRBV7-9 and TRBJ2-2; a possible D gene is TRBD2 (6 bases). Trimming shortened V by 5 bases and J by 2 bases, and 12 bases separated the two germline ends. The CDR3 loop spans 15 amino acids. Germline loops: CDR1 SEHNR, CDR2 FQNEAQ (reference sequence). CDR3 protein: CASSPAGTNTGELFF. CDR3 sequence (DNA): TGTGCCAGCAGCCCGGCCGGGACTAACACCGGGGAGCTGTTTTTT. Full variable domain (missing parts from reference TRBV7-9 and TRBJ2-2): DTGVSQNPRHKITKRGQNVTFRCDPISEHNRLYWYRQTLGQGPEFLTYFQNEAQLEKSRLLSDRFSAERPKGSFSTLEIQRTEQGDSAMYLCASSPAGTNTGELFFGEGSRLTVL.

This clonotype was seen at least ten times. The chain links TRBV20-1 to TRBJ1-2; D gene unclear. CDR3 size: 12 residues. Between the trimmed V and J ends, which lost 0 bases and 6 bases, there was a span of 8 bases. Germline V lookup: CDR1 DFQATT, CDR2 SNEGSKA (reference sequence). CDR3 protein: CSARDHSNGYTF. In DNA, the CDR3 is TGCAGTGCTAGAGATCACAGTAATGGCTACACCTTC.